The 28 T cell receptor beta chains given below trace back to one sample, sequenced in a study of STAT5B mutations in CD4+ large granular lymphocyte leukemia. The data were produced by immunoSEQ multiplex PCR, yet TCRdb's version contains in-frame clones alone and is incomplete. Of 30,000 to 40,000 clones in the sample, 65% to 80% are singletons; the top ten hold roughly 2.3%. Material: CD4+ T cells from blood buffy coats. The receptors were sampled from a human donor in good health.

The V gene is TRBV30, the J gene TRBJ1-2, with unresolved D. The CDR3 consists of 13 residues. V was trimmed by 8 bases and J by 6 bases, leaving 19 bases between them. Germline V gene sequence: CDR1 GTSNPN, CDR2 SVGIG (reference sequence). The CDR3 loop reads CAGQDTRANGYTF. DNA of the CDR3: TGTGCCGGCCAAGACACAAGGGCCAATGGCTACACCTTC.

The chain uses TRBV19 and TRBJ1-2; 9 positions agree with TRBD1. The CDR3 spans 16 residues. The junction had 14 bases not matched to a gene; V was cut back by 6 bases and J by 6 bases. Germline V gene sequence: CDR1 LNHDA, CDR2 SQIVND (reference sequence). The CDR3 sequence: CASSSSTGTGSDGYTF. The CDR3 DNA reads as TGTGCCAGTAGCAGCTCCACCGGGACAGGGTCGGATGGCTACACCTTC.

V usage is TRBV11-2 and J usage is TRBJ2-7; 13 bases are a match to TRBD2. After removal of 3 bases from V and 8 bases from J, the junction contained 7 bases not matched to a gene. Germline V lookup: CDR1 SGHAT, CDR2 FQNNGV. The CDR3 extends over 15 amino acids. CDR3 nucleotide sequence: TGTGCCAGCAGCTTCCGGACTAGCGGGAGTAGTAAGCAGTACTTC. Protein product: CASSFRTSGSSKQYF. The full variable domain, in which reference TRBV11-2 and TRBJ2-7 provide the parts outside the CDR3, is EAGVAQSPRYKIIEKRQSVAFWCNPISGHATLYWYQQILGQGPKLLIQFQNNGVVDDSQLPKDRFSAERLKGVDSTLKIQPAKLEDSAVYLCASSFRTSGSSKQYFGPGTRLTVT.

The chain couples TRBV10-2 to TRBJ2-1; D might be TRBD1 (5 bases). The CDR3 runs 13 residues. V was pared by 7 bases and J by 7 bases, with 14 bases between. Per germline, CDR1 WSHSY and CDR2 SAAADI. The DNA of the CDR3 is TGCGCCAGCAAAAGGGGTGGCCGGAATGAGCAGTTCTTC. Its translation: CASKRGGRNEQFF.

The chain has TRBV5-6 and TRBJ1-5, with D unresolved. With 4 bases removed from V and 6 bases from J, the gap between germline ends came to 17 bases. The CDR3 covers 15 residues. Germline V gene data show CDR1 as SGHDT and CDR2 as YYEEEE. The CDR3 DNA is TGTGCCAGCAGCCGAACGACACCATTCGGTCAGCCCCAGCATTTT. Its protein product is CASSRTTPFGQPQHF.

Only one count was recorded for this clone. The rearrangement uses TRBV7-9 and TRBJ2-5; 15 bases match TRBD2. This CDR3 has 15 residues. J gave up 4 bases and V 5 bases, and 2 bases lay outside the gene matches. From germline, CDR1 is SEHNR and CDR2 FQNEAQ (reference sequence). This CDR3 reads CASSRTSGRGETQYF. The CDR3 coding sequence is TGTGCCAGCAGCCGGACTAGCGGGAGGGGAGAGACCCAGTACTTC. Supplemented by reference TRBV7-9 and TRBJ2-5, the full variable domain reads DTGVSQNPRHKITKRGQNVTFRCDPISEHNRLYWYRQTLGQGPEFLTYFQNEAQLEKSRLLSDRFSAERPKGSFSTLEIQRTEQGDSAMYLCASSRTSGRGETQYFGPGTRLLVL.

The V call is TRBV6-1, the J call TRBJ2-1; 14 positions match TRBD2. The V segment lost 10 bases and the J segment 7 bases; nucleotides outside the gene matches: 9. The germline gives CDR1 MNHNS, CDR2 SASEGT. CDR3 length: 15 residues. DNA of the CDR3: TGTGCCATTCGACTAGCGGGAGGGCCTGGGAATGAGCAGTTCTTC. Translation gives CAIRLAGGPGNEQFF.

The chain joins TRBV5-1 to TRBJ2-5; the D call may be TRBD1 or TRBD2 (6 bases each). Per the germline V gene, CDR1 is SGHRS and CDR2 is YFSETQ. The CDR3 runs 15 residues. Trimming shortened V by 1 base and J by 5 bases, and 15 bases separated the two germline ends. In DNA form, the CDR3 reads TGCGCCAGCAGCTTGTTGGGGGGCGGGTTGGAGACCCAGTACTTC. This translates into CASSLLGGGLETQYF.

In DNA form, the CDR3 reads TGTGCTAGTGGTCCGGGACTAGCGGGAGTATATGAGCAGTTCTTC. This encodes CASGPGLAGVYEQFF. The V gene is TRBV12-5, the J gene TRBJ2-1; 14 bases agree with TRBD2. Looked up from germline, CDR1 is LGHNT and CDR2 is FRNRAP. The V gene end was trimmed by 5 bases and the J gene end by 8 bases; junction bases not matched to a gene: 5. This CDR3 is built from 15 residues.

The CDR3 reads CASSFGTSGGDNEQFF. The CDR3 nucleotides read TGTGCCAGCAGCTTCGGGACTAGCGGGGGGGACAATGAGCAGTTCTTC. The V gene is TRBV5-4, the J gene TRBJ2-1; TRBD2 agrees at 16 bases. With 2 bases clipped from V and 5 bases from J, the junction kept 1 base outside the gene matches. The CDR3 extends over 16 amino acids. The V gene's germline CDR1 is SGHNT and CDR2 YYREEE (reference sequence).

This rearrangement joins TRBV9 to TRBJ2-7; tentative D call: TRBD2 (5 bases). Trimming stripped 0 bases from V and 8 bases from J, with 21 bases between. Germline V gene data show CDR1 as SGDLS and CDR2 as YYNGEE. The CDR3 is 16 amino acids. The CDR3 region is CASSVGLQPTSEKQYF. In DNA, the CDR3 is TGTGCCAGCAGCGTAGGACTACAGCCTACGAGTGAGAAGCAGTACTTC.

In its sample, this clone was seen a few times. The chain recombines TRBV30 with TRBJ1-2; maybe TRBD1 (6 bases). The CDR3 runs to 13 residues. Germline CDR1 reads GTSNPN; CDR2 reads SVGIG (reference sequence). Trimming cost V 4 bases and J 8 bases, with 17 bases left between them. CDR3 region: CAWNGVGAGGYTF. In DNA, the CDR3 is TGTGCCTGGAACGGGGTGGGGGCCGGAGGCTACACCTTC.

The genes are TRBV4-1 and TRBJ1-3; tentative D call: TRBD1 (6 bases). V was pared by 0 bases and J by 0 bases, with 15 bases between. The CDR3 loop spans 18 amino acids. Germline V CDR1 and CDR2: MGHRA, YSYEKL. CDR3 DNA: TGCGCCAGCAGCCAAGATCCGGCGGGGGCCAACTCTGGAAACACCATATATTTT. It translates to CASSQDPAGANSGNTIYF.

The chain joins TRBV6-1 to TRBJ1-5; D is unresolved. Germline loops: CDR1 MNHNS, CDR2 SASEGT. V lost 2 bases and J 2 bases, leaving 7 bases between the germline ends. CDR3 length: 14 residues. CDR3 residues: CASSERVGNQPQHF. In DNA, the CDR3 is TGTGCCAGCAGTGAAAGGGTAGGCAATCAGCCCCAGCATTTT.

J is TRBJ1-2 and V is TRBV5-8; D ambiguous. CDR1 is SGHTS and CDR2 is YDEGEE in the germline V gene. V was shortened by 4 bases and J by 4 bases, with 14 bases between the two germline ends. CDR3 length equals 14 residues. The DNA for the CDR3 is TGTGCCAGCAGCCTGATCGATGGAATCTATGGCTACACCTTC. It is translated as CASSLIDGIYGYTF.

The chain links TRBV18 to TRBJ1-1, with D possibly TRBD1 on 5 matching bases. The CDR3 spans 12 residues. Germline CDR1 reads KGHSH; CDR2 reads LQKENI. V was trimmed by 3 bases and J by 7 bases, leaving 9 bases between them. The CDR3 coding sequence is TGTGCCAGCTCACCCGACAGTTTTGAAGCTTTCTTT. Translating it yields CASSPDSFEAFF. The full variable domain, completed using reference TRBV18 and TRBJ1-1, is NAGVMQNPRHLVRRRGQEARLRCSPMKGHSHVYWYRQLPEEGLKFMVYLQKENIIDESGMPKERFSAEFPKEGPSILRIQQVVRGDSAAYFCASSPDSFEAFFGQGTRLTVV.

The gene calls are TRBV6-6 and TRBJ2-1; D possibly corresponds to TRBD2 (6 bases). Germline assignment: CDR1 MNHNY and CDR2 SVGAGI (reference sequence). The V end lost 2 bases, the J end lost 0 bases, and 8 bases lay between the germline ends. The CDR3 extends over 15 amino acids. CDR3 in DNA: TGTGCCAGCAGTTACGGGGGGAGCTCCTACAATGAGCAGTTCTTC. Translated, it gives CASSYGGSSYNEQFF.

This clone has only one observation. The V and J genes are TRBV27 and TRBJ1-1; unclear D gene. The germline V gene has CDR1 MNHEY and CDR2 SMNVEV (reference sequence). This CDR3 is built from 14 residues. Trimming removed 1 base from V and 7 bases from J, with 13 bases in between. CDR3 in amino acids: CASSLFSEGSEAFF. The CDR3 nucleotides read TGTGCCAGCAGTTTATTTAGCGAAGGGAGTGAAGCTTTCTTT.

V is TRBV30 and J is TRBJ2-5, with 9 bases identical to TRBD1. V was clipped by 6 bases and J by 5 bases; unmatched bases: 10. Per germline, CDR1 GTSNPN and CDR2 SVGIG (reference sequence). CDR3 length: 14 amino acids. This CDR3 is CACIRGDREETQYF. In DNA, the CDR3 is TGTGCCTGCATCCGGGGGGACAGGGAGGAGACCCAGTACTTC.

This rearrangement joins TRBV19 to TRBJ2-5; TRBD1 might be the D (5 bases). The germline V gene has CDR1 LNHDA and CDR2 SQIVND (reference sequence). This CDR3 spans 14 amino acids. With 6 bases removed from V and 1 base from J, the gap between germline ends came to 12 bases. The CDR3 region is CASRPQGFQETQYF. CDR3 DNA: TGTGCCAGTAGACCTCAGGGTTTCCAAGAGACCCAGTACTTC.

The gene calls are TRBV27 and TRBJ2-5; perhaps TRBD1 as D (6 bases). Germline CDR1 reads MNHEY; CDR2 reads SMNVEV (reference sequence). The CDR3 runs 15 residues. The V and J ends lost 0 bases and 2 bases respectively, with 10 bases between them. The CDR3 region has the DNA TGTGCCAGCAGTTTATCTTGGACAGCTCAAGAGACCCAGTACTTC. Translating it yields CASSLSWTAQETQYF.

The V call is TRBV6-5, the J call TRBJ2-7; 7 nucleotides match TRBD2. CDR3 length: 15 amino acids. J lost 7 bases, V lost 2 bases, and 11 bases had no gene match. Germline CDR1 reads MNHEY; CDR2 reads SVGAGI. The CDR3 DNA reads as TGTGCCAGCAGTTACGGGAGCGGGATCCTGGAAGAGCAGTACTTC. It encodes CASSYGSGILEEQYF.

The J gene is TRBJ1-4, the V gene TRBV5-6; tentatively, D is TRBD1 (5 bases). CDR1 SGHDT and CDR2 YYEEEE come from the germline V gene. The CDR3 totals 16 residues. V dropped 1 base and J dropped 3 bases, with 13 bases sitting between them. The CDR3 sequence is CASSLQGGVANEKLFF. For the CDR3, the DNA is TGTGCCAGCAGCTTGCAGGGAGGGGTAGCTAATGAAAAACTGTTTTTT.

The chain carries TRBV19 and TRBJ1-1; TRBD1 matches at 9 bases. Germline V gene sequence: CDR1 LNHDA, CDR2 SQIVND (reference sequence). The CDR3 totals 14 residues. The J segment lost 10 bases and the V segment lost 10 bases, leaving 16 bases of the junction unmatched. The CDR3 loop is CATRSRGQGVSAFF. In DNA, the CDR3 is TGTGCCACTAGGTCAAGGGGACAGGGCGTGTCAGCTTTCTTT. Full variable domain (outside the CDR3, taken from reference TRBV19 and TRBJ1-1): DGGITQSPKYLFRKEGQNVTLSCEQNLNHDAMYWYRQDPGQGLRLIYYSQIVNDFQKGDIAEGYSVSREKKESFPLTVTSAQKNPTAFYLCATRSRGQGVSAFFGQGTRLTVV.

The rearrangement links TRBV6-1 to TRBJ2-1; no definite D call. V was shortened by 0 bases and J by 12 bases, with 15 bases between the two germline ends. CDR3 length: 14 residues. From germline, CDR1 is MNHNS and CDR2 SASEGT. CDR3 in DNA: TGTGCCAGCAGTGAAGCGGTCCTCTCCCAGGTGCAGTTCTTC. Translating gives CASSEAVLSQVQFF.

The chain employs TRBV9 and TRBJ1-2; TRBD1 is a possible D gene (5 bases). Germline CDR1 SGDLS, CDR2 YYNGEE. The CDR3 loop spans 14 amino acids. Trimming shortened V by 2 bases and J by 8 bases, and 16 bases separated the two germline ends. The CDR3 region is CASSVSGTGRGYTF. The CDR3 coding sequence is TGTGCCAGCAGCGTCTCCGGGACGGGCCGGGGCTACACCTTC.

There are a few counts of this clone. V and J are TRBV19 and TRBJ1-2; D is uncertain. The germline V and J ends were trimmed by 2 bases and 7 bases, with 17 bases remaining between them. This CDR3 contains 15 residues. The germline V gene encodes CDR1 LNHDA and CDR2 SQIVND (reference sequence). The CDR3 DNA follows: TGTGCCAGTAGTATACACAGTCAACTACGGGGTGGCTACACCTTC. Translating gives CASSIHSQLRGGYTF.

This chain links TRBV11-2 with TRBJ1-2; tentative D call: TRBD1 (5 bases). Germline values: CDR1 SGHAT, CDR2 FQNNGV. V dropped 0 bases and J dropped 0 bases, with 8 bases sitting between them. This CDR3 spans 15 amino acids. DNA of the CDR3: TGTGCCAGCAGCTTAGATGGGACTCCTAACTATGGCTACACCTTC. Translation gives CASSLDGTPNYGYTF.